The 32 T cell receptor beta chains presented below share a single source sample, sequenced in a study of shared clonotypes between healthy human individuals. Data came from immunoSEQ multiplex PCR; TCRdb stores just in-frame clones and leaves some out. The repertoire holds about 490,000 clones, with around three quarters as singletons. Sequencing was done on a sample of PBMCs. The source of these receptors is a middle-aged woman in good health. Some clones in this sample may be carry-over from other donors' samples.

The J gene is TRBJ2-5, the V gene TRBV11-2, with D perhaps being TRBD1 or TRBD2 (6 bases each). Germline values: CDR1 SGHAT, CDR2 FQNNGV. Trimming cost V 5 bases and J 5 bases, with 21 bases left between them. The CDR3 sequence is 16 residues long. DNA of the CDR3: TGTGCCAGCAGCCCCCATTTGATGGGGGGCGGGGAGACCCAGTACTTC. Its translation: CASSPHLMGGGETQYF. Complete variable domain (other parts from reference TRBV11-2 and TRBJ2-5): EAGVAQSPRYKIIEKRQSVAFWCNPISGHATLYWYQQILGQGPKLLIQFQNNGVVDDSQLPKDRFSAERLKGVDSTLKIQPAKLEDSAVYLCASSPHLMGGGETQYFGPGTRLLVL.

The rearrangement joins TRBV28 to TRBJ1-3; weak D call: TRBD1 (5 bases). The CDR3 is 14 amino acids. Germline V gives CDR1 MDHEN, CDR2 SYDVKM. Trimming removed 7 bases at V and 7 bases at J, with 17 bases between. The DNA for the CDR3 is TGTGCCAGCACCTCCCGGGGCAGGTCCAACACCATATATTTT. Translated, it gives CASTSRGRSNTIYF.

The chain combines TRBV27 with TRBJ1-2; TRBD1 might be the D (6 bases). This CDR3 comprises 15 residues. V gave up 6 bases and J gave up 5 bases, with 19 bases separating them. CDR1 is MNHEY and CDR2 is SMNVEV in the germline V gene (reference sequence). The CDR3 region has the DNA TGTGCCAGCAGCCGCAGTTGGGGGGCGGGTTATGGCTACACCTTC. As protein: CASSRSWGAGYGYTF.

The chain joins TRBV5-6 to TRBJ2-2; TRBD1 matches 7 bases. Germline V gene sequence: CDR1 SGHDT, CDR2 YYEEEE. V lost 3 bases to trimming and J lost 0 bases; unmatched junction nucleotides: 14. The CDR3 sequence is 19 residues long. CDR3 sequence (DNA): TGTGCCAGCAGCTCGACAGGGCCTGAGTCGGCCTCGAACACCGGGGAGCTGTTTTTT. It translates to CASSSTGPESASNTGELFF.

The rearrangement joins TRBV2 to TRBJ2-7; no firm D call. CDR1 SNHLY and CDR2 FYNNEI come from the germline V gene. Deletions cut 7 bases from V and 1 base from J, with 17 bases between. This CDR3 region has 15 residues. The CDR3 bases are TGTGCCAGCACCCCCCTATTAATTATTTCCTACGAGCAGTACTTC. The encoded protein is CASTPLLIISYEQYF.

The chain carries TRBV2 and TRBJ1-1, with 8 bases aligning to TRBD1. The CDR3 totals 14 residues. Losses at the gene ends were 6 bases for V and 4 bases for J; bases not matched to a gene: 7. Germline V gives CDR1 SNHLY, CDR2 FYNNEI. The CDR3 nucleotides read TGTGCCAGCAGCGAAACAGGGGGTAGCACTGAAGCTTTCTTT. It encodes CASSETGGSTEAFF.

This chain links TRBV18 with TRBJ2-5, with TRBD1 matching 7 bases. The V segment lost 0 bases and the J segment 7 bases; nucleotides outside the gene matches: 5. The CDR3 runs 14 residues. Looked up from germline, CDR1 is KGHSH and CDR2 is LQKENI. The CDR3 protein is CASSPPDRTGTQYF. The DNA of the CDR3 is TGTGCCAGCTCACCACCGGACAGGACAGGGACCCAGTACTTC.

The rearrangement joins TRBV11-2 to TRBJ1-1; TRBD1 is a possible D gene (5 bases). V gave up 2 bases and J gave up 12 bases, with 13 bases separating them. From germline, CDR1 is SGHAT and CDR2 FQNNGV. CDR3 length equals 12 residues. CDR3 loop: CASSLRGSVTFF. CDR3 DNA: TGTGCCAGCAGCTTAAGGGGAAGTGTGACTTTCTTT.

As regards this clone: Distinct nucleotide sequences in the sample also encode this CDR3. This rearrangement joins TRBV15 to TRBJ2-5; D gene ambiguous. V lost 0 bases, J lost 4 bases, and 3 bases lay in between. The CDR3 covers 12 residues. CDR1 LNHNV and CDR2 YYDKDF come from the germline V gene (reference sequence). CDR3 in amino acids: CATSRDRETQYF. CDR3 sequence (DNA): TGTGCCACCAGCAGAGATCGAGAGACCCAGTACTTC.

The genes are TRBV7-2 and TRBJ2-1; 11 nucleotides agree with TRBD2. This CDR3 is built from 15 residues. Germline-derived CDR1 and CDR2 are SGHTA and FQGNSA. V lost 6 bases and J lost 5; bases outside the gene matches: 6. The CDR3 protein is CASSSWTSGHNEQFF. Here the CDR3 DNA reads TGTGCCAGCAGTAGCTGGACTAGCGGGCACAATGAGCAGTTCTTC.

V gene TRBV28 combines with J gene TRBJ1-1; 9 positions match TRBD1. Germline V gives CDR1 MDHEN, CDR2 SYDVKM. This CDR3 has 14 amino acids. Trimming cost V 4 bases and J 8 bases; bases outside gene matches: 8. The CDR3 here is CASSSIRDREEAFF. The CDR3 bases are TGTGCCAGCAGTTCTATACGGGACAGGGAAGAAGCTTTCTTT.

About this clone: Its ends do not fully match the called genes, so a read error is possible. V is TRBV10-3 and J is TRBJ2-1, with 9 bases aligning to TRBD2. The CDR3 is 15 residues long. Germline loops: CDR1 ENHRY, CDR2 SYGVKD. The CDR3 DNA follows: TGTGCCAGCAGTTACGTGGGTCTAGCGGGACTTCAGCAGTTCTTC. Residues: CASSYVGLAGLQQFF.

The rearrangement links TRBV5-6 to TRBJ2-3; 9 positions agree with TRBD2. J gave up 4 bases and V 0 bases, and 3 bases lay outside the gene matches. Germline V lookup: CDR1 SGHDT, CDR2 YYEEEE. The CDR3 is 15 residues long. The CDR3 reads CASSLDAGGSDTQYF. DNA of the CDR3: TGTGCCAGCAGCTTGGATGCGGGAGGGTCAGATACGCAGTATTTT.

This clone was seen only once. This probably arose from a read error, given a far larger clone one base away. The rearrangement uses TRBV5-1 and TRBJ1-1; D is ambiguous. The CDR3 covers 15 residues. Per the germline V gene, CDR1 is SGHRS and CDR2 is YFSETQ. Trimming left V 3 bases short and J 6 bases short, with 18 bases between. CDR3 nucleotides: TGCGCCAGCAGCTGGGCGGTTGGCGGCCTGTCTGAAGCTTTCTTT. It specifies CASSWAVGGLSEAFF.

This chain joins TRBV7-8 and TRBJ2-3, with D possibly being TRBD2 (5 bases). Trimming cost V 4 bases and J 3 bases, with 8 bases left between them. CDR3 size: 13 residues. Germline CDR1 is SGHVS and CDR2 is FQNEAQ. CDR3 coding DNA: TGTGCCAGCAGCTGGGTAGCGACAGATACGCAGTATTTT. Its translation is CASSWVATDTQYF.

The chain has TRBV28 and TRBJ2-7, with TRBD1 identical over 9 bases. Trimming cost V 5 bases and J 3 bases; bases outside gene matches: 8. CDR1 MDHEN and CDR2 SYDVKM come from the germline V gene. This CDR3 has 15 residues. CDR3 bases: TGTGCCAGCAGTGGGGGACAGGGACCCTACTACGAGCAGTACTTC. The encoded protein is CASSGGQGPYYEQYF.

This chain links TRBV19 with TRBJ1-5; tentatively, D is TRBD1 (6 bases). CDR1 is LNHDA, CDR2 SQIVND, per germline (reference sequence). Trimming cost V 2 bases and J 5 bases, with 10 bases left between them. The CDR3 is made up of 14 amino acids. CDR3 sequence: CASSISGADQPQHF. The CDR3 DNA sequence: TGTGCCAGTAGTATATCAGGGGCGGATCAGCCCCAGCATTTT. The variable domain in full, with the rest retrieved from reference TRBV19 and TRBJ1-5, is DGGITQSPKYLFRKEGQNVTLSCEQNLNHDAMYWYRQDPGQGLRLIYYSQIVNDFQKGDIAEGYSVSREKKESFPLTVTSAQKNPTAFYLCASSISGADQPQHFGDGTRLSIL.

The genes are TRBV30 and TRBJ2-2, with D unresolved. The germline V and J ends were trimmed by 2 bases and 2 bases, with 9 bases remaining between them. The CDR3 has 14 amino acids. In germline, CDR1 is GTSNPN, CDR2 SVGIG (reference sequence). CDR3 sequence (DNA): TGTGCCTGGAGTTATTCGCCAAACACCGGGGAGCTGTTTTTT. Its translation: CAWSYSPNTGELFF.

This chain uses TRBV5-1 with TRBJ2-7; perhaps TRBD1 as D (5 bases). V was cut by 0 bases and J by 6 bases, with 13 bases left in between. CDR1 SGHRS and CDR2 YFSETQ come from the germline V gene. This CDR3 contains 14 residues. CDR3 sequence: CASSLADTGREQYF. The CDR3 DNA reads as TGCGCCAGCAGCTTGGCCGACACAGGACGCGAGCAGTACTTC. Full variable domain (outside the CDR3, taken from reference TRBV5-1 and TRBJ2-7): KAGVTQTPRYLIKTRGQQVTLSCSPISGHRSVSWYQQTPGQGLQFLFEYFSETQRNKGNFPGRFSGRQFSNSRSEMNVSTLELGDSALYLCASSLADTGREQYFGPGTRLTVT.

The genes are TRBV5-4 and TRBJ2-5; D is possibly TRBD2 (5 bases). Germline assignment: CDR1 SGHNT and CDR2 YYREEE (reference sequence). Trimming left V 4 bases short and J 1 base short, with 11 bases between. The CDR3 is made up of 14 amino acids. DNA of the CDR3: TGTGCCAGCAGCCCCGACTATGCCCAAGAGACCCAGTACTTC. Its translation: CASSPDYAQETQYF.

This rearrangement joins TRBV19 to TRBJ1-2, with 11 bases identical to TRBD1. The CDR3 sequence is 16 residues long. Germline values: CDR1 LNHDA, CDR2 SQIVND (reference sequence). The junction had 9 bases not matched to a gene; V was cut back by 5 bases and J by 4 bases. CDR3 DNA: TGTGCCAGTAGTGCCGGACAGGGGGCGCATCCCTATGGCTACACCTTC. It specifies CASSAGQGAHPYGYTF. The full variable domain, completed using reference TRBV19 and TRBJ1-2, is DGGITQSPKYLFRKEGQNVTLSCEQNLNHDAMYWYRQDPGQGLRLIYYSQIVNDFQKGDIAEGYSVSREKKESFPLTVTSAQKNPTAFYLCASSAGQGAHPYGYTFGSGTRLTVV.

The genes are TRBV28 and TRBJ1-1, with a weak D call TRBD1 (5 bases). Germline CDR1 MDHEN, CDR2 SYDVKM. Trimming removed 5 bases from V and 1 base from J, with 11 bases in between. This CDR3 contains 14 residues. The CDR3 DNA reads as TGTGCCAGCAGTACCCCTACAGGGAACACTGAAGCTTTCTTT. Translating gives CASSTPTGNTEAFF.

The J gene is TRBJ1-1, the V gene TRBV29-1; possible D gene TRBD1, 6 bases. Germline V gives CDR1 SQVTM, CDR2 ANQGSEA. The CDR3 has 12 amino acids. V lost 8 bases, J lost 4 bases, and 14 bases lay in between. CDR3 sequence: CSTDGGATEAFF. The CDR3 nucleotides are TGCAGCACCGACGGGGGGGCCACTGAAGCTTTCTTT.

The rearrangement joins TRBV30 to TRBJ1-5; TRBD1 agrees at 8 bases. Germline CDR1 GTSNPN, CDR2 SVGIG (reference sequence). The CDR3 has 13 residues. The V segment lost 3 bases and the J segment 3 bases; nucleotides outside the gene matches: 1. CDR3 coding DNA: TGTGCCTGGAGGGACAGGGACAATCAGCCCCAGCATTTT. Translating gives CAWRDRDNQPQHF.

The rearrangement uses TRBV19 and TRBJ2-5, with a weak D call TRBD2 (6 bases). The CDR3 consists of 15 residues. Germline CDR1 and CDR2: LNHDA and SQIVND (reference sequence). V gave up 6 bases and J gave up 5 bases, with 19 bases separating them. The CDR3 DNA sequence: TGTGCCAGTAGCATGGGGAGGAAGGAACAGGAGACCCAGTACTTC. Amino acids: CASSMGRKEQETQYF. The full variable domain, completed using reference TRBV19 and TRBJ2-5, is DGGITQSPKYLFRKEGQNVTLSCEQNLNHDAMYWYRQDPGQGLRLIYYSQIVNDFQKGDIAEGYSVSREKKESFPLTVTSAQKNPTAFYLCASSMGRKEQETQYFGPGTRLLVL.

The V and J genes are TRBV5-1 and TRBJ2-2, with D maybe TRBD2 (5 bases). CDR3 length: 16 amino acids. The V gene lost 0 bases and the J gene lost 4 bases, with 13 bases spanning the gap. Germline V lookup: CDR1 SGHRS, CDR2 YFSETQ. CDR3: CASSLGASRGTGELFF. CDR3 sequence (DNA): TGCGCCAGCAGCTTGGGTGCTAGCCGTGGCACCGGGGAGCTGTTTTTT. Full variable domain (missing parts from reference TRBV5-1 and TRBJ2-2): KAGVTQTPRYLIKTRGQQVTLSCSPISGHRSVSWYQQTPGQGLQFLFEYFSETQRNKGNFPGRFSGRQFSNSRSEMNVSTLELGDSALYLCASSLGASRGTGELFFGEGSRLTVL.

This clone was observed at least ten times. Different DNA sequences within this sample yield the same CDR3. The chain is built from TRBV7-2 and TRBJ2-7, with a tentative D call TRBD2 (7 bases). From germline, CDR1 is SGHTA and CDR2 FQGNSA. V lost 5 bases and J lost 7, with 18 bases in between. The CDR3 is made up of 14 amino acids. As DNA, the CDR3 is TGTGCCAGCAGCCCCGGCGGGGGCCCCTTAGAGCAGTACTTC. This sequence encodes CASSPGGGPLEQYF.

A word on this clone: One base separates it from a far larger clone, so it is likely a read error. Other DNA sequences from this sample encode an identical CDR3 as well. V and J are TRBV7-2 and TRBJ1-5, with D unclear. Germline assignment: CDR1 SGHTA and CDR2 FQGNSA. The CDR3 loop spans 13 amino acids. CDR3 DNA: TGTGCCAGCAGCTTAGCGCCAGATCAGCCCCAGCACTTT. Translating gives CASSLAPDQPQHF. Looking up the rest from reference TRBV7-2 and TRBJ1-5 gives the full variable domain: GAGVSQSPSNKVTEKGKDVELRCDPISGHTALYWYRQSLGQGLEFLIYFQGNSAPDKSGLPSDRFSAERTGGSVSTLTIQRTQQEDSAVYLCASSLAPDQPQHFGDGTRLSIL.

The sample holds many counts of this clone. This chain joins TRBV19 and TRBJ2-2; 7 bases line up with TRBD2. Trimming at V came to 1 base and at J to 4 bases, leaving 0 bases not matched to a gene. The germline CDR1 and CDR2 sequences are LNHDA and SQIVND (reference sequence). There are 14 residues in the CDR3. The DNA for the CDR3 is TGTGCCAGTAGTATAGGCGGGAGCACCGGGGAGCTGTTTTTT. It codes for CASSIGGSTGELFF.

The V and J genes are TRBV7-9 and TRBJ2-1; either TRBD1 or TRBD2 may supply D (7 bases each). V was pared by 5 bases and J by 4 bases, with 18 bases between. The CDR3 length is 16 residues. Germline V gene lookup returns CDR1 SEHNR and CDR2 FQNEAQ (reference sequence). Written as DNA, the CDR3 is TGTGCCAGCAGCAAGGGGGCTAGCGGTTATTACAATGAGCAGTTCTTC. Protein product: CASSKGASGYYNEQFF.

This chain uses TRBV28 with TRBJ2-5; D could derive from TRBD1 or TRBD2 (5 bases each). CDR3 length: 13 amino acids. V lost 5 bases to trimming and J lost 11 bases, with 18 bases between them. Germline CDR1 reads MDHEN; CDR2 reads SYDVKM. CDR3 nucleotide sequence: TGTGCCAGCAGTCCACCGGGGACGGTGGGGCAGTACTTC. Its translation is CASSPPGTVGQYF.

The J gene is TRBJ2-3, the V gene TRBV10-3; no firm D call. The germline gives CDR1 ENHRY, CDR2 SYGVKD. V was shortened by 6 bases and J by 0 bases, with 13 bases between the two germline ends. The CDR3 spans 15 residues. CDR3 sequence reads: CAISPVGSSTDTQYF. In DNA form, the CDR3 reads TGTGCCATCAGCCCAGTGGGGTCTAGCACAGATACGCAGTATTTT.